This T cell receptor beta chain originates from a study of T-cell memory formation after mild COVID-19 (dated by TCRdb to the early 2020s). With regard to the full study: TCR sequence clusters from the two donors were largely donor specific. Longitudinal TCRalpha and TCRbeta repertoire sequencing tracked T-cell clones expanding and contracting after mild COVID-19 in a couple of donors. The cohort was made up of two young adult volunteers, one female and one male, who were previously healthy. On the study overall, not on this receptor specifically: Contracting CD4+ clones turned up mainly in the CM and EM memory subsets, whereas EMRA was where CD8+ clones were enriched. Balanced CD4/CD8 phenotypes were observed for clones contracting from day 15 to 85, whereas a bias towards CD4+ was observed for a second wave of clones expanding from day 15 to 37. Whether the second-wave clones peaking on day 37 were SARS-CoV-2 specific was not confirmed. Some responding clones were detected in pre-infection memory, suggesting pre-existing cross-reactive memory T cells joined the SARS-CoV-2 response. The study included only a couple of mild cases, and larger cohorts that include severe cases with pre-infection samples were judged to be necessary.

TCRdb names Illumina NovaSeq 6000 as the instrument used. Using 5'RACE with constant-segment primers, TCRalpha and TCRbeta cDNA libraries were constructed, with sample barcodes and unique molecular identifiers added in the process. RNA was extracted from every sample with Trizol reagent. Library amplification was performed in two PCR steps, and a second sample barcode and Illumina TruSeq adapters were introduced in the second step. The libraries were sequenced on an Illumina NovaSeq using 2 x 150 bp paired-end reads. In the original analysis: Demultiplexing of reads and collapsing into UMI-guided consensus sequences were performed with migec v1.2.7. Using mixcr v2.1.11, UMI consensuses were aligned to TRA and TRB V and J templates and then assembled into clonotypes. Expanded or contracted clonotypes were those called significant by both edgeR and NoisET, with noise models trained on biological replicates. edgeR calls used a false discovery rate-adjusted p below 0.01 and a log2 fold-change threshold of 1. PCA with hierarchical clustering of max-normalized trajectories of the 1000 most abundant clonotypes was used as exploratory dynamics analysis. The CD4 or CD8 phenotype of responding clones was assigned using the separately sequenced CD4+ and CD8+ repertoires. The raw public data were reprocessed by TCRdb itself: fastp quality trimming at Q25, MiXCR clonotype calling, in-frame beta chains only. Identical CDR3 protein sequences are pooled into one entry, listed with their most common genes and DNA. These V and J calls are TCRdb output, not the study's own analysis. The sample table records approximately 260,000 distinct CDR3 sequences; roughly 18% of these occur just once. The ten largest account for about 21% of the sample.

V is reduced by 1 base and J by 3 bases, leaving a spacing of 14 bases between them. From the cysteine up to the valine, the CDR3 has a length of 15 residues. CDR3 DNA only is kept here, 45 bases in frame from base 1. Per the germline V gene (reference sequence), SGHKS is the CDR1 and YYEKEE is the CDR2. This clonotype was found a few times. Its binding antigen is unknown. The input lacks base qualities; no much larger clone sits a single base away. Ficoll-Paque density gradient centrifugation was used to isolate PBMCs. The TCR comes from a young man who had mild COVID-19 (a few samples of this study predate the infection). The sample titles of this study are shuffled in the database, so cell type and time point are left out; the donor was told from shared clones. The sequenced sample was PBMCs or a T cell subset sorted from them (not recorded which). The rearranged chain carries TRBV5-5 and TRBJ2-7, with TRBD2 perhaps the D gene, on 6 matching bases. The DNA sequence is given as TGTGCCAGCAGCTTGATGCGGAGGGGTAGCTACGAGCAGTACGTC. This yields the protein CASSLMRRGSYEQYV.